Listed below are T cell receptor beta chains from one sample, sequenced in a study of cytomegalovirus exposure and HLA in healthy donors. Sequenced by immunoSEQ multiplex PCR; TCRdb stores in-frame clones only, minus some. Among around 100,000 clones listed, over 55% were seen once. Material for sequencing was PBMCs. These receptors were taken from a woman aged 18-29 years in good health and CMV-seropositive. The CDR3 runs from the conserved cysteine through the conserved F or W. D genes are given only for firm matches.

d_gene	j_gene	v_gene	CDR3aa
TRBD1	TRBJ2-1	TRBV6-1	CASSESGQGARHHEQFF
.	TRBJ1-1	TRBV27	CASSFRGSEAFF
.	TRBJ1-2	TRBV4-3	CASSQDWGRGGYGYTF
.	TRBJ2-6	TRBV27	CASSLRVSGANVLTF
TRBD1	TRBJ1-6	TRBV9	CASRGQLLNSPLHF
TRBD2	TRBJ2-2	TRBV9	CASRSSGTSGRNTGELFF
.	TRBJ1-2	TRBV6-1	CASSEAGGVRYGYTF
.	TRBJ1-1	TRBV9	CASSVGGRTEAFF
.	TRBJ1-1	TRBV6-5	CASGPGVRTEAFF
TRBD2	TRBJ2-7	TRBV28	CASSSPLGLAGVGEQYF
TRBD2	TRBJ2-6	TRBV19	CASSIPPGLAGISGANVLTF
TRBD1	TRBJ1-4	TRBV9	CASSIYGTGDEKLFF
TRBD2	TRBJ2-3	TRBV12-5	CASGLEGLVPDTQYF
.	TRBJ1-2	TRBV5-1	CASSWASQGMGYTF
TRBD1	TRBJ2-3	TRBV5-1	CASSVGQGSTDTQYF
TRBD1	TRBJ1-1	TRBV9	CASSPRQGTTLTEAFF
TRBD2	TRBJ2-7	TRBV18	CASSPPSGRSYEQYF
TRBD1	TRBJ2-5	TRBV2	CASSEAGTGIQTQYF
TRBD2	TRBJ2-2	TRBV11-3	CASSNPGLAGNTGELFF
TRBD1	TRBJ2-3	TRBV5-8	CASSVDRGTDTQYF
TRBD2	TRBJ2-3	TRBV4-3	CASSRQAGGGARGADTQYF
.	TRBJ2-1	TRBV5-4	CASNPRGARNEQFF
TRBD1	TRBJ1-2	TRBV5-1	CASSNRTGGNYGYTF
.	TRBJ1-5	TRBV29-1	CSVVTHSNQPQHF
TRBD2	TRBJ2-2	TRBV27	CASSLPSGRALRELFF